This T cell receptor (beta chain) was profiled in a study of blood T cell repertoires in COVID-19. Study information: There were acute and convalescent COVID-19 samples, and they came from the United States, Italy and Spain. Nucleic acid was either cDNA or gDNA, and it came from T cells, B-cell-depleted T cells, or PBMCs.

Trimming stripped 4 bases from V and 0 bases from J, with 13 bases between. Germline V CDR1 and CDR2: SGHTS, YDEGEE. The CDR3 covers 15 residues. In the original analysis: By means of reference gene primer amplification, nucleated cell counts were estimated. Clones were read by immunoSEQ multiplex PCR, and TCRdb kept only the in-frame ones, dropping some. The V and J calls and clone size were taken over from that table, and D and trimming were inferred from the DNA. The sample carries approximately 170,000 clones, more than 65% recorded once. The origin of this receptor is a man aged 65 to 85 with active or convalescent COVID-19. Input material: peripheral blood. The V gene is TRBV5-8, the J gene TRBJ1-1, with D possibly matching TRBD1 (5 bases). The chain's CDR3 is CASSPGTYMNTEAFF. CDR3 nucleotides: TGTGCCAGCAGCCCCGGGACTTACATGAACACTGAAGCTTTCTTT.